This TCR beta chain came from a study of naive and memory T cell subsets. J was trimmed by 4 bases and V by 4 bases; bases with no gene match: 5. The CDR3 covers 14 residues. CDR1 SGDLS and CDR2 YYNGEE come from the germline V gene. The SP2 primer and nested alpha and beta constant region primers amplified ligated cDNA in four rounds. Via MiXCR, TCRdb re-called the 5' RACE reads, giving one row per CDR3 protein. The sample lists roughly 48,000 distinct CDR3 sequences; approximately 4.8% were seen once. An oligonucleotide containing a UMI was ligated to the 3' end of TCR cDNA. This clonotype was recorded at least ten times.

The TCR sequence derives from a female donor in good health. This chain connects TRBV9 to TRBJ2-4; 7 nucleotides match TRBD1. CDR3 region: CASSSGTEKNIQYF. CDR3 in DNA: TGTGCCAGCAGCTCAGGGACAGAAAAAAACATTCAGTACTTC.